A single sample gave rise to the 14 T cell receptor beta chains below, sequenced in a study of blood T cell repertoires in COVID-19 (dated by TCRdb to about 2020). Library preparation was by the immunoSEQ multiplex PCR assay. TCRdb limited this immuneACCESS table to in-frame rearrangements with V and J called. A share of clones is missing; checked studies link under half to unresolved V genes, and the rest is unexplained. For this sample there are about 350,000 clones; roughly nine tenths appear just once. The top ten constitute approximately 1% of the sample. Material for sequencing was PBMCs or T cells enriched from blood (not recorded which). The receptor source for this set is a woman in her 30s who had recovered from COVID-19.

The genes are TRBV19 and TRBJ2-7; 7 bases align to TRBD1. J lost 2 bases, V lost 2 bases, and 3 bases had no gene match. CDR3 size: 14 residues. CDR1 and CDR2 (germline): LNHDA, SQIVND (reference sequence). CDR3 sequence reads: CASSILGQPYEQYF. The CDR3 nucleotides read TGTGCCAGTAGTATATTGGGACAGCCCTACGAGCAGTACTTC.

There are a few counts of this clone. This chain connects TRBV19 to TRBJ1-2; D is perhaps TRBD1 (6 bases). The V end was cut by 6 bases, the J end by 7 bases, with 9 bases between. There are 11 residues in the CDR3. The germline gives CDR1 LNHDA, CDR2 SQIVND (reference sequence). CDR3 DNA: TGTGCCAGTAGCAGGGGTCCTGGCTACACCTTC. Its protein is CASSRGPGYTF.

The V call is TRBV28, the J call TRBJ1-3, with D perhaps matching TRBD1 (5 bases). The CDR3 loop spans 16 amino acids. V was pared by 2 bases and J by 0 bases, with 11 bases between. Germline-derived CDR1 and CDR2 are MDHEN and SYDVKM. Here the CDR3 reads CASSLSGGTSGNTIYF. For the CDR3, the DNA is TGTGCCAGCAGTTTAAGCGGGGGAACCTCTGGAAACACCATATATTTT.

The chain employs TRBV7-2 and TRBJ2-5, with 7 bases fitting TRBD1. The CDR3 contains 15 residues. Per the germline V gene, CDR1 is SGHTA and CDR2 is FQGNSA. Unmatched junction bases numbered 3, after V lost 1 base and J lost 1 base. CDR3 DNA sequence: TGTGCCAGCAGCTTAGGACAGGGCCCCCAAGAGACCCAGTACTTC. Translation gives CASSLGQGPQETQYF.

V and J are TRBV3-1 (or the pseudogene TRBV3-2) and TRBJ1-6, with unresolved D. The germline V and J ends were trimmed by 3 bases and 6 bases, with 6 bases remaining between them. This CDR3 has 13 amino acids. CDR1 and CDR2 from the germline V gene are LGHDT and YNNKEL (reference sequence). The CDR3 sequence is CASSHGSNSPLHF. The CDR3 DNA is TGTGCCAGCAGCCACGGGAGTAATTCACCCCTCCACTTT.

This chain links TRBV25-1 with TRBJ2-2; 11 bases are a match to TRBD2. Germline V gives CDR1 MGHDK, CDR2 SYGVNS. The CDR3 runs 18 residues. The J segment lost 6 bases and the V segment lost 4 bases, leaving 13 bases of the junction unmatched. CDR3 in amino acids: CASSAMTSGVPRAGELFF. The CDR3 DNA reads as TGTGCCAGCAGTGCGATGACTAGCGGGGTACCGAGGGCCGGGGAGCTGTTTTTT.

CDR3 nucleotides: TGTGCCAGCAGCATACCGGGACAGACTCGGGAAAAACTGTTTTTT. It yields the protein CASSIPGQTREKLFF. The chain has TRBV21-1 and TRBJ1-4; the tabulated D call, TRBD1, remains unverified against the DNA. TRBV21-1 is labeled a pseudogene. The CDR3 has 15 amino acids.

The chain carries TRBV19 and TRBJ1-4; D unclear. The ends were cut back, 5 bases at V and 8 bases at J, with 18 bases in the middle. This CDR3 is built from 15 residues. Germline values: CDR1 LNHDA, CDR2 SQIVND (reference sequence). The DNA for the CDR3 is TGTGCCAGTAGTTCCAGGTCGGGGAGTTGGGAAAAACTGTTTTTT. Encoded protein: CASSSRSGSWEKLFF.

The chain employs TRBV5-1 and TRBJ2-7; TRBD2 might be the D (5 bases). The CDR3 runs to 14 residues. Germline V lookup: CDR1 SGHRS, CDR2 YFSETQ. Trimming removed 0 bases from V and 8 bases from J, with 15 bases in between. The CDR3 loop reads CASSLARLLTKQYF. CDR3 sequence (DNA): TGCGCCAGCAGCTTGGCCCGACTACTTACGAAGCAGTACTTC. Full variable domain (rest looked up from reference TRBV5-1 and TRBJ2-7): KAGVTQTPRYLIKTRGQQVTLSCSPISGHRSVSWYQQTPGQGLQFLFEYFSETQRNKGNFPGRFSGRQFSNSRSEMNVSTLELGDSALYLCASSLARLLTKQYFGPGTRLTVT.

The J gene is TRBJ2-7, the V gene TRBV30; 9 bases map to TRBD1. From germline, CDR1 is GTSNPN and CDR2 SVGIG (reference sequence). V lost 2 bases and J lost 5; bases outside the gene matches: 7. The CDR3 has 14 residues. CDR3 loop: CAWSLGQGRNEQYF. The CDR3 DNA reads as TGTGCCTGGAGTTTGGGACAGGGAAGGAACGAGCAGTACTTC. Combining the CDR3 with reference TRBV30 and TRBJ2-7 gives the whole variable domain SQTIHQWPATLVQPVGSPLSLECTVEGTSNPNLYWYRQAAGRGLQLLFYSVGIGQISSEVPQNLSASRPQDRQFILSSKKLLLSDSGFYLCAWSLGQGRNEQYFGPGTRLTVT.

The rearrangement joins TRBV7-2 to TRBJ2-3; 15 nucleotides line up with TRBD2. J gave up 6 bases and V 5 bases, and 15 bases lay outside the gene matches. The CDR3 contains 19 residues. CDR1 and CDR2 (germline): SGHTA, FQGNSA. CDR3 amino acids: CASSTLWTSGGATADTQYF. For the CDR3, the DNA is TGTGCCAGCAGCACCCTTTGGACTAGCGGGGGGGCAACGGCGGATACGCAGTATTTT.

The chain links TRBV27 to TRBJ1-5; 9 nucleotides agree with TRBD1. The germline V gene has CDR1 MNHEY and CDR2 SMNVEV (reference sequence). The CDR3 spans 15 residues. Germline trimming cut 5 bases from V and 6 bases from J; bases unmatched to any gene: 8. The chain's CDR3 is CASSPRTGEFQPQHF. Written as DNA, the CDR3 is TGTGCCAGCAGTCCACGGACAGGGGAATTTCAGCCCCAGCATTTT.

The rearrangement uses TRBV5-1 and TRBJ2-1; a possible D gene is TRBD1 (5 bases). Between the trimmed V and J ends, which lost 2 bases and 3 bases, there was a span of 15 bases. The CDR3 spans 16 residues. Germline V gene data show CDR1 as SGHRS and CDR2 as YFSETQ. CDR3 amino acids: CASSLTNLGHYNEQFF. CDR3 DNA sequence: TGCGCCAGCAGCTTAACTAACTTGGGGCACTACAATGAGCAGTTCTTC.

This sequence joins TRBV10-1 and TRBJ1-4; D ambiguous. In germline, CDR1 is WNHNN, CDR2 SYGVQD (reference sequence). The CDR3 consists of 12 residues. V lost 2 bases and J 13 bases, leaving 11 bases between the germline ends. CDR3 residues: CASSEGSWRLFF. CDR3 coding DNA: TGCGCCAGCAGTGAGGGCAGTTGGAGACTGTTTTTT.